The clone carrying this T cell receptor beta chain turned up a few times. Its target is not known. These data belong to a study of human T cells and chemical hapten exposure. Findings and limits, study-wide: While controls formed fewer of them, expanded TCRs formed significantly more large CDR3 similarity clusters.

Germline V gene data show CDR1 as MNHEY and CDR2 as SVGEGT. Trimming stripped 6 bases from V and 4 bases from J, with 15 bases between. CDR3 length: 14 residues. MiXCR, run by TCRdb on the RACE reads, gives a single entry per CDR3 protein. The table lists tens of thousands of distinct CDR3 sequences, around 10% of them singletons, with approximately 3.9% in the top ten. Time point in this sample: pre-sensitization, week 0. The sample's treatment: therapeutic diphenylcyclopropenone sensitization with weekly scalp DPC. In every case, blood was obtained before the patch test was applied. Specimen: whole blood, collected in connection with sensitization to the hapten diphenylcyclopropenone (DPC). The chain is built from TRBV6-2 or TRBV6-3 and TRBJ2-5; tentative D call: TRBD1 (6 bases). The source of this sequence is a woman between 40 and 50 years old with alopecia areata. Some clones in this sample may be carry-over from other donors' samples. The CDR3 nucleotides read TGTGCCAGCAGGGCACAGGGTGCATCAGAGACCCAGTACTTC. Amino acid sequence: CASRAQGASETQYF.